The 9 T cell receptor beta chains below come from one sample, sequenced in a study of blood T cell repertoires in COVID-19. Assay: immunoSEQ multiplex PCR; the TCRdb copy retains only in-frame clones and omits some. The data hold over 60,000 clones, with roughly nine tenths observed a single time. The sample taken for sequencing was peripheral blood. These receptors originate from an elderly man with acute or convalescent COVID-19.

The CDR3 nucleotides read TGTGCCAGCAGCCTAACAAAATACAGCGGGAGAGTCGGAGATACGCAGTATTTT. Translating gives CASSLTKYSGRVGDTQYF. The rearrangement uses TRBV3-1 (or the pseudogene TRBV3-2) and TRBJ2-3; 8 nucleotides align to TRBD2. CDR3 length equals 18 residues. CDR1 and CDR2 from the germline V gene are LGHDT and YNNKEL (reference sequence). V was pared by 4 bases and J by 5 bases, with 17 bases of the junction left unmatched.

The gene calls are TRBV10-3 and TRBJ2-1; D is ambiguous. Germline V gene sequence: CDR1 ENHRY, CDR2 SYGVKD. With 4 bases removed from V and 7 bases from J, the gap between germline ends came to 20 bases. The CDR3 spans 16 residues. The CDR3 nucleotides are TGTGCCATCAGTGGCCCTTCTCTCGAAGCCCAAAATGAGCAGTTCTTC. Its translation: CAISGPSLEAQNEQFF.

In DNA, the CDR3 is TGTGCCACCAGTGACTTAGCGGGGGGGAACACCGGGGAGCTGTTTTTT. It encodes CATSDLAGGNTGELFF. The V call is TRBV24-1, the J call TRBJ2-2; 10 bases are a match to TRBD2. Germline CDR1 reads KGHDR; CDR2 reads SFDVKD. This CDR3 is built from 16 residues. V dropped 4 bases and J dropped 1; count of bases not matched to a gene: 2.

V usage is TRBV27 and J usage is TRBJ2-1; TRBD1 matches 10 bases. Germline CDR1 MNHEY, CDR2 SMNVEV (reference sequence). The CDR3 is 17 residues long. The V and J ends lost 4 bases and 3 bases, in that order; junction bases with no gene match: 9. CDR3 DNA sequence: TGTGCCAGCAGTTCACCTTCGACAGGGGGCTTCTACAATGAGCAGTTCTTC. Protein: CASSSPSTGGFYNEQFF.

This CDR3 reads CASIGDGYGYTF. The CDR3 coding sequence is TGTGCCAGCATAGGGGATGGGTATGGCTACACCTTC. V gene TRBV6-5 combines with J gene TRBJ1-2, with TRBD1 as a possible D gene (5 bases). The germline gives CDR1 MNHEY, CDR2 SVGAGI. V shed 7 bases and J shed 5 bases, with 11 bases lying between them. There are 12 residues in the CDR3.

The chain employs TRBV5-1 and TRBJ2-1, with 7 bases fitting TRBD1. The germline gives CDR1 SGHRS, CDR2 YFSETQ. V was clipped by 4 bases and J by 0 bases; unmatched bases: 7. CDR3 length equals 16 residues. DNA for the CDR3: TGCGCCAGCAGCACCACGGGACAGAGCTCCTACAATGAGCAGTTCTTC. It specifies CASSTTGQSSYNEQFF.

The gene calls are TRBV10-1 and TRBJ2-2; tentative D call: TRBD1 (5 bases). With 8 bases removed from V and 5 bases from J, the gap between germline ends came to 15 bases. The CDR3 runs to 14 residues. Germline CDR1 reads WNHNN; CDR2 reads SYGVQD (reference sequence). In nucleotides, the CDR3 is TGCGCCAGCGGGGCATTAGTTGGAACCGGGGAGCTGTTTTTT. Protein product: CASGALVGTGELFF.

This rearrangement joins TRBV9 to TRBJ2-1, with 11 bases lining up with TRBD2. Germline values: CDR1 SGDLS, CDR2 YYNGEE. The V segment lost 4 bases and the J segment 2 bases; nucleotides outside the gene matches: 8. The CDR3 has 17 amino acids. Written as DNA, the CDR3 is TGTGCCAGCAGCCCCCGACCGGGACTAGCGGCCTACAATGAGCAGTTCTTC. This encodes CASSPRPGLAAYNEQFF. Full variable domain (outside the CDR3, taken from reference TRBV9 and TRBJ2-1): DSGVTQTPKHLITATGQRVTLRCSPRSGDLSVYWYQQSLDQGLQFLIQYYNGEERAKGNILERFSAQQFPDLHSELNLSSLELGDSALYFCASSPRPGLAAYNEQFFGPGTRLTVL.

The chain carries TRBV27 and TRBJ2-1; 8 bases fit TRBD2. With V trimmed by 3 bases and J by 14 bases, 15 bases remained unmatched. Germline V CDR1 and CDR2: MNHEY, SMNVEV (reference sequence). This CDR3 is 15 amino acids long. Here the CDR3 DNA reads TGTGCCAGCAGTTTCATACAGCCCCCGGGACTAGGCAAGTTCTTC. Translating it yields CASSFIQPPGLGKFF.